The rows below give T cell receptor beta chains drawn from one sample of a study of T cell repertoires in cytomegalovirus infection. The antigens these receptors bind are not known. A single record per CDR3 protein comes from TCRdb applying MiXCR to the reads. Here the sample spans some 940,000 distinct CDR3 sequences, roughly a third being singletons. This specimen was cultured CD8+ T cells from PBMCs, taken from culture after CMV antigen stimulation. These receptors originate from a human donor in good health (CMV status not recorded). Some clones in this sample may be carry-over from other donors' samples. The CDR3 runs from the conserved cysteine through the conserved F or W. The order of the fields is clone size, J gene, V gene, D gene, CDR3 DNA, CDR3 protein. A D gene is named only where the DNA matches it firmly. Clone size appears in some rows only: once, few, many, or a class for an expanded clone.

>few|TRBJ2-3|TRBV15|TRBD2
TGTGCCACCAGCAGAGAGGTAGCGGGGGGGCCAGTGAATACGCAGTATTTT
CATSREVAGGPVNTQYF
>few|TRBJ2-1|TRBV10-3|NA
TGTGCCATCAGTGAGTCACCAAACAATGAGCAGTTCTTC
CAISESPNNEQFF
>few|TRBJ1-1|TRBV6-4|NA
TGTGCCAGCCGGGTGGGGGCAGGTTACACTGAAGCTTTCTTT
CASRVGAGYTEAFF
>NA|TRBJ2-4|TRBV2|TRBD1
TGTGCCAGCAGTCCCCGGGACAGGGTTCTGGACATTCAGTACTTC
CASSPRDRVLDIQYF
>NA|TRBJ1-3|TRBV2|NA
TGTGCTAGCCGTGGAGGGCTAAGTGGAAACACCATATATTTT
CASRGGLSGNTIYF
>many|TRBJ1-5|TRBV7-6|NA
TGTGCCAGCAGCTTATTAACGGGGAGAGGGCAGCCCCAGCATTTT
CASSLLTGRGQPQHF
>NA|TRBJ2-5|TRBV7-6|TRBD1
TGTGCTAGCAGCCAGGGACAGGGTCAAGAGACCCAGTACTTC
CASSQGQGQETQYF
>NA|TRBJ1-2|TRBV9|NA
TGTGCCAGCACCTCCCGTGAGGGCTACACCTTC
CASTSREGYTF
>NA|TRBJ2-4|TRBV11-2|NA
TGTGCCAGCAGCTTCAGTGTCTCAAGTCCCAAAAACATTCAGTACTTC
CASSFSVSSPKNIQYF
>few|TRBJ2-4|TRBV6-2/TRBV6-3|NA
TGTGCCAGCAGTTACGAGGCTAGCAGTGGGAAAAACATTCAGTACTTC
CASSYEASSGKNIQYF
>NA|TRBJ1-1|TRBV7-9|NA
TGTGCCAGCTATCCGAACAGGGTAAACACTGAAGCTTTCTTT
CASYPNRVNTEAFF
>NA|TRBJ2-1|TRBV7-9|NA
TGTGCCAGCTTAAAAGGGGGTTCCAGTGAGCAGTTCTTC
CASLKGGSSEQFF
>once|TRBJ2-2|TRBV3-1|NA
TGTGCCAGCAGCCAAGATTCCGACCGCTCGGGGGAGCTGTTTTTT
CASSQDSDRSGELFF
>many|TRBJ2-3|TRBV7-9|NA
TGTGCCAGCAGTCGGAGGGACTCTAGCACAGATACGCAGTATTTT
CASSRRDSSTDTQYF
>NA|TRBJ2-7|TRBV12-3/TRBV12-4|NA
TGTGCCAGCAGCTCCCGTACAGGGTGGGAGCAGTACTTC
CASSSRTGWEQYF
>NA|TRBJ2-2|TRBV5-6|TRBD1
TGTGCCAGCAGCTTGGACAGGGGGCCCACCGGGGAGCTGTTTTTT
CASSLDRGPTGELFF
>NA|TRBJ1-2|TRBV29-1|NA
TGCAGCGTTGATACGGAAGGGAGTTGGGATGGCTACACCTTC
CSVDTEGSWDGYTF
>NA|TRBJ1-2|TRBV19|TRBD1
TGTGCCATCCGGGACAGGGAAGCGAGATATAATGGCTACACCTTC
CAIRDREARYNGYTF
>few|TRBJ2-1|TRBV15|NA
TGTGCCACCAGCAGAAAGACAGCCAGTAATGAGCAGTTCTTC
CATSRKTASNEQFF
>NA|TRBJ1-1|TRBV5-1|NA
TGCGCCAGCAGCTTGAAACCCCCAGGGAACACTGAAGCTTTCTTT
CASSLKPPGNTEAFF
>few|TRBJ1-5|TRBV7-8|NA
TGTGCCAGCAGCCCCGCAGGGTCCGGCAATCAGCCCCAGCATTTT
CASSPAGSGNQPQHF
>NA|TRBJ2-1|TRBV5-4|NA
TGTGTCAGCAGCTTGGGCGACAATGAGCAGTTCTTC
CVSSLGDNEQFF
>NA|TRBJ2-3|TRBV4-1|NA
TGCGCCAGCAGCCAAGAGAGTTGGGCTATGAGCCCGAGCAAGGATACGCAGTATTTT
CASSQESWAMSPSKDTQYF
>many|TRBJ2-3|TRBV7-2|TRBD2
TGTGCCAGTTGGGGCGGGGGGGCCGGGACAGATACGCAGTATTTT
CASWGGGAGTDTQYF
>many|TRBJ1-5|TRBV7-2|NA
TGTGCCAGCAGCCCCACGGGCAGCTGGGGACCTAGCAATCAGCCCCAGCATTTT
CASSPTGSWGPSNQPQHF
>NA|TRBJ2-5|TRBV7-9|NA
TGTGCCAGCAGCTTAGTTCCAGGGAAAGAGACCCAGTACTTC
CASSLVPGKETQYF
>NA|TRBJ2-5|TRBV6-1|TRBD1
TGTGCCAGCAGTGAAGTTGGACAGGGGGCGTTTGAGACCCAGTACTTC
CASSEVGQGAFETQYF
>many|TRBJ1-4|TRBV7-8|NA
TGTGCCAGCAGTCCTAACCCCCTCAGGGCCACTAATGAAAAACTGTTTTTT
CASSPNPLRATNEKLFF
>NA|TRBJ2-2|TRBV19|NA
TGTGCCAGTAGTGACGGGACACAGAACACCGGGGAGCTGTTTTTT
CASSDGTQNTGELFF
>few|TRBJ1-2|TRBV28|TRBD1
TGTGCCAGCAGTTGGACAGGGGATAACTATGGCTACACCTTC
CASSWTGDNYGYTF
>few|TRBJ2-3|TRBV11-3|NA
TGTGCCAGCAGCTTAGATCATGGACAAGGGACAGATACGCAGTATTTT
CASSLDHGQGTDTQYF
>many|TRBJ1-5|TRBV7-8|NA
TGTGCCAGCAGCTTAATTGTCAATCAGCCCCAGCATTTT
CASSLIVNQPQHF
>many|TRBJ1-2|TRBV12-3/TRBV12-4|NA
TGTGCCAGCAGTTTGACTCAGCCCTTGGGCTACACCTTC
CASSLTQPLGYTF
>many|TRBJ2-6|TRBV7-9|TRBD1
TGTGCCAGCAGCGACGGGACAGGGGGCACTGGGGCCAACGTCCTGACTTTC
CASSDGTGGTGANVLTF
>few|TRBJ2-2|TRBV12-3/TRBV12-4|NA
TGTGCCAGCAGTTCTGTGGAAGGGGGGCGGAACACCGGGGAGCTGTTTTTT
CASSSVEGGRNTGELFF
>many|TRBJ2-1|TRBV7-6|TRBD2
TGTGCCAGCAGCTTGGGACTAGCTAATGAGCAGTTCTTC
CASSLGLANEQFF
>NA|TRBJ1-1|TRBV2|NA
TGTGCCGGGGCCCCCGCGAACACTGAAGCTTTCTTT
CAGAPANTEAFF
>NA|TRBJ2-1|TRBV6-6|NA
TGTGCCAGCAGTTACTCGACCGGGGGCAGTGAGCAGTTCTTC
CASSYSTGGSEQFF
>few|TRBJ2-2|TRBV7-8|TRBD2
TGTGCCAGCAGCATAGCCGGGACTAGCGGGGGTCCCACCGGGGAGCTGTTTTTT
CASSIAGTSGGPTGELFF
>few|TRBJ2-1|TRBV12-3/TRBV12-4|TRBD2
TGTGCCAGCAGGAGCGGAGCGGGGGGGCTTTCTTGGGAGCAGTTCTTC
CASRSGAGGLSWEQFF
>many|TRBJ1-1|TRBV28|TRBD1
TGTGCCAGCACCGACAGGGGCACTGAAGCTTTCTTT
CASTDRGTEAFF
>few|TRBJ1-5|TRBV7-2|NA
TGTGCCAGCAGCCCGGGACCGTATATCAATCAGCCCCAGCATTTT
CASSPGPYINQPQHF
>NA|TRBJ1-2|TRBV9|NA
TGTGCCAGCAGCGCATCGACACAGGGTTACTATGGCTACACCTTC
CASSASTQGYYGYTF
>NA|TRBJ1-1|TRBV20-1|NA
TGCAGTGCTAGGGGGGACGGAAACAGGGTGGCGAACACTGAAGCTTTCTTT
CSARGDGNRVANTEAFF
>NA|TRBJ2-1|TRBV28|TRBD1
TGTGCCAGCAGTTTATTACAGGGGGCGCTTAATGAGCAGTTCTTC
CASSLLQGALNEQFF
>few|TRBJ1-1|TRBV6-1|TRBD1
TGTGCCAGCAGTGAGACAGGGGTGATGAACACTGAAGCTTTCTTT
CASSETGVMNTEAFF
>NA|TRBJ2-1|TRBV27|NA
TGTGCCAGCAGTTTATACAACAATGAGCAGTTCTTC
CASSLYNNEQFF
>few|TRBJ2-2|TRBV27|TRBD2
TGTGCCAGCAGTAAACTAGCGGGGACGAACACCGGGGAGCTGTTTTTT
CASSKLAGTNTGELFF
>many|TRBJ2-2|TRBV7-2|NA
TGTGCCAGCAGCCACTCCGGGGAGCTGTTTTTT
CASSHSGELFF
>NA|TRBJ2-1|TRBV27|NA
TGTGCCAGCAGTTTCATTTGGGGTAGCTCCTACAATGAGCAGTTCTTC
CASSFIWGSSYNEQFF
>few|TRBJ1-6|TRBV10-3|NA
TGTGCCATCAGTGGTGGACAACTTAATTCACCCCTCCACTTT
CAISGGQLNSPLHF
>NA|TRBJ1-1|TRBV3-1|NA
TGTGCCAGCAGCCAAGAATTCCGGGGGGGGGTAAAGAGGAACACTGAAGCTTTCTTT
CASSQEFRGGVKRNTEAFF
>NA|TRBJ1-5|TRBV6-2/TRBV6-3|NA
TGTGCCACGCTATCCAGGGATCAGCCCCAGCATTTT
CATLSRDQPQHF